This T cell receptor beta chain was identified in a study of T-cell reconstitution after alpha-beta-depleted transplantation in children. It was with unique molecular identifiers that the TCRbeta library was prepared. TCRdb reanalysed the PCR reads using MiXCR and keeps one entry per CDR3 protein. This table holds some 550,000 distinct CDR3 sequences, under 30% found once. This CDR3 is built from 14 residues. The trim removed 10 bases at V and 1 base at J, leaving 6 bases unmatched. Source: PBMCs, mostly from graft donor cells, taken 360 days after TCRalphabeta/CD19-depleted stem cell transplant. The origin of this receptor is a boy younger than two who had a stem cell transplant for acute myeloid leukemia, so the T cells may come from the graft donor. The chain employs TRBV12-3 or TRBV12-4 and TRBJ2-2; TRBD1 agrees at 7 bases. The CDR3 loop reads CATRDSLNTGELFF. CDR3 coding DNA: TGTGCCACCCGGGACAGTCTGAACACCGGGGAGCTGTTTTTT.